Sequencing of this T cell receptor (beta chain) was carried out in a study of OX40 agonist ivuxolimab in advanced cancers. Study-wide context: Patients received ivuxolimab, an agonistic anti-OX40 (CD134) antibody.

TCRdb's copy holds only in-frame clones and misses some; the assay was immunoSEQ multiplex PCR. The sample has tens of thousands of clones, approximately 80% seen once. Trimming pared 0 bases from V and 5 bases from J, leaving 10 bases between. The CDR3 runs to 15 residues. CDR1 is KGHSH, CDR2 LQKENI, per germline. This clonotype was sampled from an adult with an advanced solid tumor such as melanoma, head and neck, liver or kidney cancer. This rearrangement joins TRBV18 to TRBJ1-4; D possibly corresponds to TRBD1 (6 bases). This specimen was CD4+ or CD8+ T cells sorted from blood, taken in a trial of the OX40 agonist ivuxolimab. CDR3 residues: CASSPPPGVNEKLFF. CDR3 in DNA: TGTGCCAGCTCACCACCCCCAGGGGTAAATGAAAAACTGTTTTTT.